The next 13 T cell receptor beta chains were all read from a single sample in a study of blood T cell repertoires in COVID-19. Using immunoSEQ multiplex PCR, the repertoire was profiled, and TCRdb retains in-frame clones only, with some absent. The data contain some 80,000 clones, about four fifths of them seen just once; the ten biggest clones take up approximately 44%. The sequenced material came from peripheral blood. The origin of the receptors is a man at least 80 years old with acute or convalescent COVID-19.

The chain links TRBV24-1 to TRBJ2-4; D is perhaps TRBD2 (6 bases). Per germline, CDR1 KGHDR and CDR2 SFDVKD. This CDR3 has 15 residues. The V end lost 4 bases, the J end lost 0 bases, and 9 bases lay between the germline ends. The CDR3 is CATSEGGTAKNIQYF. CDR3 nucleotides: TGTGCCACCAGTGAGGGCGGGACAGCCAAAAACATTCAGTACTTC.

V usage is TRBV6-5 and J usage is TRBJ1-5; D ambiguous. CDR1 is MNHEY, CDR2 SVGAGI, per germline. Deletions cut 5 bases from V and 5 bases from J, with 10 bases between. The CDR3 runs 13 residues. The chain's CDR3 is CASSHGRDQPQHF. The CDR3 DNA reads as TGTGCCAGCAGTCACGGTCGGGATCAGCCCCAGCATTTT.

The chain uses TRBV28 and TRBJ2-7; TRBD1 aligns across 8 bases. Germline V gene lookup returns CDR1 MDHEN and CDR2 SYDVKM. CDR3 length: 14 amino acids. V lost 5 bases, J lost 5 bases, and 8 bases stayed unmatched. CDR3 sequence (DNA): TGTGCCAGCAGTATCCGCAGGGGGCTGAACGAGCAGTACTTC. Its translation: CASSIRRGLNEQYF.

This chain uses TRBV5-1 with TRBJ2-7; 7 bases agree with TRBD1. Losses at the gene ends were 4 bases for V and 3 bases for J; bases not matched to a gene: 13. The germline V gene has CDR1 SGHRS and CDR2 YFSETQ. This CDR3 comprises 16 residues. The CDR3 DNA sequence: TGCGCCAGCAGCATCCTGGCACCGGGACAGAGCTACGAGCAGTACTTC. As protein: CASSILAPGQSYEQYF. Full variable domain (rest looked up from reference TRBV5-1 and TRBJ2-7): KAGVTQTPRYLIKTRGQQVTLSCSPISGHRSVSWYQQTPGQGLQFLFEYFSETQRNKGNFPGRFSGRQFSNSRSEMNVSTLELGDSALYLCASSILAPGQSYEQYFGPGTRLTVT.

V gene TRBV27 combines with J gene TRBJ1-2; 7 nucleotides line up with TRBD1. This CDR3 comprises 14 residues. V gave up 6 bases and J gave up 7 bases; unmatched junction bases: 11. The germline gives CDR1 MNHEY, CDR2 SMNVEV (reference sequence). For the CDR3, the DNA is TGTGCCAGCAGCCTACTCCGGGACAGAACTGGCTACACCTTC. Its translation: CASSLLRDRTGYTF.

The chain links TRBV29-1 to TRBJ1-2; TRBD1 might be the D (6 bases). Germline V gene data show CDR1 as SQVTM and CDR2 as ANQGSEA. Trimming left V 7 bases short and J 4 bases short, with 13 bases between. This CDR3 comprises 12 residues. The chain's CDR3 is CSAGGGRYGYTF. The CDR3 coding sequence is TGCAGCGCTGGGGGCGGCCGCTATGGCTACACCTTC.

The chain recombines TRBV24-1 with TRBJ2-1; TRBD2 aligns across 16 bases. The V and J ends lost 3 bases and 0 bases, in that order; junction bases with no gene match: 4. Germline values: CDR1 KGHDR, CDR2 SFDVKD. This CDR3 contains 19 residues. CDR3 sequence reads: CATSDPGLAGGNSYNEQFF. The DNA of the CDR3 is TGTGCCACCAGTGATCCGGGACTAGCGGGAGGGAACTCCTACAATGAGCAGTTCTTC.

The rearrangement links TRBV10-3 to TRBJ2-7, with D perhaps TRBD1 (5 bases). The V gene's germline CDR1 is ENHRY and CDR2 SYGVKD. CDR3 size: 14 residues. Deletions cut 6 bases from V and 0 bases from J, with 12 bases between. CDR3 in DNA: TGTGCCATCAGCCCCGACAGACCCTCCTACGAGCAGTACTTC. Protein product: CAISPDRPSYEQYF.

Turning to this clone: The junction departs from germline at one end; a sequencing error may be responsible. The chain carries TRBV7-7 and TRBJ2-5; TRBD1 is a possible D gene (6 bases). The germline CDR1 and CDR2 sequences are SSHAT and FNYEAQ (reference sequence). This CDR3 region has 13 residues. The CDR3 DNA sequence: TGTGCTAGCAGCCTGCAGGGGACGGAGACCCAGTACTTC. Amino acids: CASSLQGTETQYF.

This clone was found a few times. The V and J genes are TRBV5-1 and TRBJ2-2, with 16 bases aligning to TRBD2. The V gene end was trimmed by 3 bases and the J gene end by 5 bases; junction bases not matched to a gene: 7. The CDR3 runs 18 residues. CDR1 SGHRS and CDR2 YFSETQ come from the germline V gene. CDR3 residues: CASSSGLAGGPGTGELFF. The CDR3, as DNA: TGCGCCAGCAGCTCGGGACTAGCGGGAGGGCCGGGGACCGGGGAGCTGTTTTTT.

The chain joins TRBV19 to TRBJ1-2; TRBD1 might be the D (5 bases). This CDR3 has 14 residues. V was shortened by 1 base and J by 2 bases, with 8 bases between the two germline ends. Germline V CDR1 and CDR2: LNHDA, SQIVND (reference sequence). The CDR3 DNA follows: TGTGCCAGTAGTATAGGCCGACAGAACTATGGCTACACCTTC. It yields the protein CASSIGRQNYGYTF.

V and J are TRBV6-5 and TRBJ1-1, with no clear D. V shed 6 bases and J shed 4 bases, with 18 bases lying between them. Germline V CDR1 and CDR2: MNHEY, SVGAGI. This CDR3 contains 15 residues. CDR3 bases: TGTGCCAGCAGGGGGTTTAGTGGCCGGGGCACTGAAGCTTTCTTT. Protein product: CASRGFSGRGTEAFF.

V is TRBV5-1 and J is TRBJ2-2; TRBD1 matches at 9 bases. The CDR3 runs 14 residues. V trimming: 3 bases; J trimming: 4 bases; junction bases outside the gene matches: 1. CDR1 SGHRS and CDR2 YFSETQ come from the germline V gene. CDR3 sequence (DNA): TGCGCCAGCAGCTGGGGACAGGGCACCGGGGAGCTGTTTTTT. This gives the protein CASSWGQGTGELFF.